This T cell receptor (beta chain) came from a study of early T cells in non-severe SARS-CoV-2 infection. In the study overall: Unsorted whole blood bulk RNA was sequenced, with unpaired chains. Findings and caveats of the study: There was a bias toward anti-spike CD8 responses in VDJdb matching, which missed private and CD4 specificities.

The CDR3 spans 16 residues. The germline gives CDR1 LGHDT, CDR2 YNNKEL (reference sequence). V lost 4 bases to trimming and J lost 4 bases; unmatched junction nucleotides: 10. Each cDNA molecule carried a unique molecular identifier. TCRdb independently ran MiXCR on the 5' RACE reads; one entry per CDR3 protein. The sample holds roughly 61,000 distinct CDR3 sequences, roughly 10% seen once. This clonotype was counted many times. The antigen is undetermined. The source of this sequence is an adult who was a healthcare worker with PCR-confirmed SARS-CoV-2 infection or an uninfected control (not recorded which). The chain couples TRBV3-1 to TRBJ2-5, with 9 positions matching TRBD2. The sequencing sample was made of whole blood. The CDR3 here is CASSPSWLSGGETQYF. Here the CDR3 DNA reads TGTGCCAGCAGCCCCTCCTGGCTTAGCGGGGGAGAGACCCAGTACTTC.